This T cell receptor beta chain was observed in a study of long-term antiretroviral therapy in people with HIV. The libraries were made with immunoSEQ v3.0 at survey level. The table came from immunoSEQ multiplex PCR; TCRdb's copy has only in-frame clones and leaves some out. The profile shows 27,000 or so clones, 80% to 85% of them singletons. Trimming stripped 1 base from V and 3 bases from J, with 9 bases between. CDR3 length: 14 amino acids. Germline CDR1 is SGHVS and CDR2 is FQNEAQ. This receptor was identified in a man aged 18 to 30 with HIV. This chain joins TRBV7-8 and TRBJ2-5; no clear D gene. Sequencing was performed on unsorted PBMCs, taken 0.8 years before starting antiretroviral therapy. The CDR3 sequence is CASSLDWVEETQYF. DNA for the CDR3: TGTGCCAGCAGCTTAGATTGGGTAGAAGAGACCCAGTACTTC.